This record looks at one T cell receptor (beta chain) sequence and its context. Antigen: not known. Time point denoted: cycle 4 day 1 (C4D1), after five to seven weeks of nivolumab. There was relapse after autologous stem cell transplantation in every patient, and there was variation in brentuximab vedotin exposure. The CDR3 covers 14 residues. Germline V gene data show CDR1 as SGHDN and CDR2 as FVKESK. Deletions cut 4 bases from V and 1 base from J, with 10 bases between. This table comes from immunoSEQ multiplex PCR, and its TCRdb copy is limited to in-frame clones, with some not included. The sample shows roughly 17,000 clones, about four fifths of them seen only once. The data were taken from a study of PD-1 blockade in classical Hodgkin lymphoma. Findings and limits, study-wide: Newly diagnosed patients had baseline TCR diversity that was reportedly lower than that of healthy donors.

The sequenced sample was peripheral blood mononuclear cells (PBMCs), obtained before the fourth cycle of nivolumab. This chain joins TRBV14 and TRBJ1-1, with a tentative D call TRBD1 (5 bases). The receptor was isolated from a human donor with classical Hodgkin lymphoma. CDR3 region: CASSPGPWNTEAFF. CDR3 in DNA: TGTGCCAGCAGCCCGGGACCGTGGAACACTGAAGCTTTCTTT.